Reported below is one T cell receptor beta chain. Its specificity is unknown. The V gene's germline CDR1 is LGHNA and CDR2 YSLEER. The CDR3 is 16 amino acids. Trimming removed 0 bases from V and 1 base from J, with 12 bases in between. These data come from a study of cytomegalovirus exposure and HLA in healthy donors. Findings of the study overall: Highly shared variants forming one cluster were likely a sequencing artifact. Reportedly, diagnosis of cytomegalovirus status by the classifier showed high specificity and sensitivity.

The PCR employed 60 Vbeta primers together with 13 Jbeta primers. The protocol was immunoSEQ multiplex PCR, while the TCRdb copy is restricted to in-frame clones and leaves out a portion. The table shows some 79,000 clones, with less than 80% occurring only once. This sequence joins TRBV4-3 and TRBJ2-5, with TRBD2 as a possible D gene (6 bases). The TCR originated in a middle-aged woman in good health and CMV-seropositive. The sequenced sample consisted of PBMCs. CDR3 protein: CASSQEWGVLQETQYF. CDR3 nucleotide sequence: TGCGCCAGCAGCCAAGAATGGGGGGTCCTCCAAGAGACCCAGTACTTC.